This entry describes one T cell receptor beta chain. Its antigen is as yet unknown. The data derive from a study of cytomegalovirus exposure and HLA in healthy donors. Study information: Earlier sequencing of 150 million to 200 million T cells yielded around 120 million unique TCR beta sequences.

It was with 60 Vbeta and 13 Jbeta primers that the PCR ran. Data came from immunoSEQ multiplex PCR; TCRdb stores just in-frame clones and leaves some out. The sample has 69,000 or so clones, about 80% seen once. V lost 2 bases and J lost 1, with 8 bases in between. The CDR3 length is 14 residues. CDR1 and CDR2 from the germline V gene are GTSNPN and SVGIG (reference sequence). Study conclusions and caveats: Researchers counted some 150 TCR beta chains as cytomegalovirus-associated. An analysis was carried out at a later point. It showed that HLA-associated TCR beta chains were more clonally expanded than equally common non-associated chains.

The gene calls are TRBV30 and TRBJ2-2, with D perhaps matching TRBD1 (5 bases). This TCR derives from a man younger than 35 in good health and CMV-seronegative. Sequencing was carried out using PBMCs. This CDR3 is CAWSPGLNTGELFF. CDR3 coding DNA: TGTGCCTGGAGTCCAGGGCTGAACACCGGGGAGCTGTTTTTT.